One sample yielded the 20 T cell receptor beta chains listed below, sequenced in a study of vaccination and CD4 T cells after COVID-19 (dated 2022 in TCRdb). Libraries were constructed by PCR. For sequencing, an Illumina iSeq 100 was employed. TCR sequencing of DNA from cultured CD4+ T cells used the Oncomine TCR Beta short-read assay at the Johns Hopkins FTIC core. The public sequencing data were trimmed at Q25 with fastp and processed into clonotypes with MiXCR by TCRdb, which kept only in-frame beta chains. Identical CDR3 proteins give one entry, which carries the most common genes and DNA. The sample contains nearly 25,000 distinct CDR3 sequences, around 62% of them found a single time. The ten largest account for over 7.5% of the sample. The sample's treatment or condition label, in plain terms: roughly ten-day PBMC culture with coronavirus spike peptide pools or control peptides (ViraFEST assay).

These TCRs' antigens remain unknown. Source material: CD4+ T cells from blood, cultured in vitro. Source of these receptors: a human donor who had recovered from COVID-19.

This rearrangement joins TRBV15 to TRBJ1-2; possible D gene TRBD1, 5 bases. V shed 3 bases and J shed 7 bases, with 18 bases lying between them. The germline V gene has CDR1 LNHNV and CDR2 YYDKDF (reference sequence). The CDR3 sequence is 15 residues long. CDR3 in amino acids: CATSSPGLLSFGYTF. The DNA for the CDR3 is TGTGCCACCAGCAGTCCGGGACTTCTGAGTTTTGGCTACACCTTC.

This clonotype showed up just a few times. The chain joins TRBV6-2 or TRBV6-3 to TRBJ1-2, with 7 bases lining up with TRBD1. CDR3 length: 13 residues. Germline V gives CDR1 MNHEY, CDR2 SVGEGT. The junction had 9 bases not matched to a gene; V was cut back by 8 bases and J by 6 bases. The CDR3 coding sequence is TGTGCCAGCCGATCTACAGGGGTTGATGGCTACACCTTC. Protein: CASRSTGVDGYTF.

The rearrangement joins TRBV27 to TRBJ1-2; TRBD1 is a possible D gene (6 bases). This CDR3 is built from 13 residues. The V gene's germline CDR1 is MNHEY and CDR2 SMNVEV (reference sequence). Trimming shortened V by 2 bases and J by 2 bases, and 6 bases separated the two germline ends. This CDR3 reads CASSLQGNYGYTF. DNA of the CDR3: TGTGCCAGCAGTTTACAGGGGAACTATGGCTACACCTTC.

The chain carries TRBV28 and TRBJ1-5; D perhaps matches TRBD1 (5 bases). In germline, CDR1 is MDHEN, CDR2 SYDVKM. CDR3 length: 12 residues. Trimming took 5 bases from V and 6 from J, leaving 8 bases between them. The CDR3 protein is CASSQGGQPQHF. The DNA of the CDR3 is TGTGCCAGCAGTCAGGGAGGTCAGCCCCAGCATTTT.

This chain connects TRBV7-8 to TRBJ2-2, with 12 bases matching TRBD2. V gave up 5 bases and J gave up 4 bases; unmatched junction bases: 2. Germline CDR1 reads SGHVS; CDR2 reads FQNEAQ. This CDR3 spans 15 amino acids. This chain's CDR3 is CASSPSGRVTGELFF. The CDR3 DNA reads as TGTGCCAGCAGCCCTAGCGGGAGGGTCACCGGGGAGCTGTTTTTT.

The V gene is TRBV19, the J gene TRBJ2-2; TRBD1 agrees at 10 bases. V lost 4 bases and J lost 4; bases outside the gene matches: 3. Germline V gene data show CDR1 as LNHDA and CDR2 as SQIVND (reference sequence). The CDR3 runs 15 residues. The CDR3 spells CASSTGQGGTGELFF. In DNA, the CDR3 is TGTGCCAGTAGTACTGGACAGGGGGGCACCGGGGAGCTGTTTTTT. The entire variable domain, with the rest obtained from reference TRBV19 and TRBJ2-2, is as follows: DGGITQSPKYLFRKEGQNVTLSCEQNLNHDAMYWYRQDPGQGLRLIYYSQIVNDFQKGDIAEGYSVSREKKESFPLTVTSAQKNPTAFYLCASSTGQGGTGELFFGEGSRLTVL.

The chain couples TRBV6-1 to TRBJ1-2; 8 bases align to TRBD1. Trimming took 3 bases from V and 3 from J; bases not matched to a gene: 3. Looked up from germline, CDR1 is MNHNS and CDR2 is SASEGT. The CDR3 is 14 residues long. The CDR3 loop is CASSDDRGDYGYTF. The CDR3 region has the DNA TGTGCCAGCAGTGACGACAGGGGAGACTATGGCTACACCTTC.

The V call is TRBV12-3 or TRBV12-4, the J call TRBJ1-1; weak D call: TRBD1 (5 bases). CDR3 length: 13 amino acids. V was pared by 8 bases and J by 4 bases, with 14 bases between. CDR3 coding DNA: TGTGCCAGCCCAGGTATGGGGGTCACTGAAGCTTTCTTT. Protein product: CASPGMGVTEAFF.

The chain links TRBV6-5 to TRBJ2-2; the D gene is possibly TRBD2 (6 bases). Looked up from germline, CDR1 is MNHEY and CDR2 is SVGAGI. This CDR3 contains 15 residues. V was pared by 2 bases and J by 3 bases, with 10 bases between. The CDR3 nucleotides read TGTGCCAGCAGTTACGGTAGCGGCTACACCGGGGAGCTGTTTTTT. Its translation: CASSYGSGYTGELFF.

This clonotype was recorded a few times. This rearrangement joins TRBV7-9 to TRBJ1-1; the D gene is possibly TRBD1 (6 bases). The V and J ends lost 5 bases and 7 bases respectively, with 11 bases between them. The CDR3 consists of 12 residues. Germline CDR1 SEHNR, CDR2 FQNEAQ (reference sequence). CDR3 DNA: TGTGCCAGCAGCCTAACAGGGTATGAAGCTTTCTTT. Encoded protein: CASSLTGYEAFF. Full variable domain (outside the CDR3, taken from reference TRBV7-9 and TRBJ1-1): DTGVSQNPRHKITKRGQNVTFRCDPISEHNRLYWYRQTLGQGPEFLTYFQNEAQLEKSRLLSDRFSAERPKGSFSTLEIQRTEQGDSAMYLCASSLTGYEAFFGQGTRLTVV.

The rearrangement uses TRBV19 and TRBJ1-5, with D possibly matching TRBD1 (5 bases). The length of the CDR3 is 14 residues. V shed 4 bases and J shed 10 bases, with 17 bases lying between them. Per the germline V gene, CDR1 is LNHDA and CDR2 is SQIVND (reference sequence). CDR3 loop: CASSTSGLNNPQHF. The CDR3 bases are TGTGCCAGTAGTACATCAGGGTTAAATAACCCCCAGCATTTT.

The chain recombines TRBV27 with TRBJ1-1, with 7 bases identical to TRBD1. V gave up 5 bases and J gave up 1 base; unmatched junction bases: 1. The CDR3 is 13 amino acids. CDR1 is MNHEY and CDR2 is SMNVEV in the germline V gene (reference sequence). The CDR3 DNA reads TGTGCCAGCAGTCGACAGGGGAACACTGAAGCTTTCTTT. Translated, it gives CASSRQGNTEAFF.

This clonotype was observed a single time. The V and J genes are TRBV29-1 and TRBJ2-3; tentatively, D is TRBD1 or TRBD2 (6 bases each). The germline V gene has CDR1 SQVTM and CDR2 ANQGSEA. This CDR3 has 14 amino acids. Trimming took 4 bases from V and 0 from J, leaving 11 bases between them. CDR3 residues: CSVARGPSTDTQYF. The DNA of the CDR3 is TGCAGCGTTGCTCGGGGGCCTAGCACAGATACGCAGTATTTT.

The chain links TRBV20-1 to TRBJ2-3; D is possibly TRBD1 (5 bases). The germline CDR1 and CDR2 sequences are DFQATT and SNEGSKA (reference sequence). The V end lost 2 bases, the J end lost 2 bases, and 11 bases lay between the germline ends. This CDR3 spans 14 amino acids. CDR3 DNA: TGCAGTGCTAGATTGGCAGGGCCCACAGATACGCAGTATTTT. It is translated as CSARLAGPTDTQYF.

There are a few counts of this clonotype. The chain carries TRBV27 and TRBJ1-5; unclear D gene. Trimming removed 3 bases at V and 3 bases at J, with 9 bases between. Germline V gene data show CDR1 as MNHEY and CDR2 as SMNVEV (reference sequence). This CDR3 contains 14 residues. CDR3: CASSFARPNQPQHF. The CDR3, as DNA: TGTGCCAGCAGTTTCGCCAGGCCCAATCAGCCCCAGCATTTT.

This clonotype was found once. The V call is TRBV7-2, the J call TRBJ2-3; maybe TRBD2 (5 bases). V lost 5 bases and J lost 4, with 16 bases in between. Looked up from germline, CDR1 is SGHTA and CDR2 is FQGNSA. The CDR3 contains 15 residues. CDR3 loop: CASSPRVAIADTQYF. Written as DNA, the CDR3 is TGTGCCAGCAGCCCGAGGGTGGCAATAGCAGATACGCAGTATTTT.

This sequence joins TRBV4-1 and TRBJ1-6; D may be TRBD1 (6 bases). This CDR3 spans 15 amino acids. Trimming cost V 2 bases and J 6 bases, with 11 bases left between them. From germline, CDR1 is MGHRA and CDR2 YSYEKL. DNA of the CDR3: TGCGCCAGCAGCCAAACGGGACATGGTAATTCACCCCTCCACTTT. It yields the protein CASSQTGHGNSPLHF.

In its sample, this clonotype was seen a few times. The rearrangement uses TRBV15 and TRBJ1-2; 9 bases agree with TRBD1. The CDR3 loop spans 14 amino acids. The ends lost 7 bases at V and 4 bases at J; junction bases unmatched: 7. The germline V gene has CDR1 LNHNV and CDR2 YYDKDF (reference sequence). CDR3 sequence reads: CATTRGQGFYGYTF. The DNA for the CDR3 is TGTGCCACCACCCGGGGACAGGGATTCTATGGCTACACCTTC.

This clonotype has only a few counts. The CDR3 spells CASIRFAGLNTEAFF. CDR3 DNA sequence: TGTGCCAGCATCCGATTTGCGGGGTTGAACACTGAAGCTTTCTTT. V and J are TRBV27 and TRBJ1-1; unclear D gene. V shed 7 bases and J shed 0 bases, with 15 bases lying between them. Germline V gene sequence: CDR1 MNHEY, CDR2 SMNVEV (reference sequence). The CDR3 is 15 amino acids.

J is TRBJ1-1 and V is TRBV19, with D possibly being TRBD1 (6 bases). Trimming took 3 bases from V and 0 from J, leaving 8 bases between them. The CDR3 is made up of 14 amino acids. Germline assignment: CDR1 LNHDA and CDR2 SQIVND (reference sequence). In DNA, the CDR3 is TGTGCCAGTAGTATCCAGGGGATGAACACTGAAGCTTTCTTT. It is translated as CASSIQGMNTEAFF.